This T cell receptor (beta chain) originates from a study of CD8 T cells in ankylosing spondylitis (dated by TCRdb to the late 2010s). Regarding the research as a whole: The study profiled T cell receptor beta repertoires in healthy donors and ankylosing spondylitis patients to find disease-linked TCR variants. Peripheral blood was sampled, and synovial fluid was additionally collected from ankylosing spondylitis patients. The full study cohort comprised some 27 ankylosing spondylitis patients and around 100 healthy donors.

For this clonotype: Its antigen is still unknown. The sample holds no much larger clone one base away, and base qualities are not on file.

Clipping removes 8 bases from V and 10 bases from J, with 15 as the unmatched junction base count. CDR3 length: 14 amino acids, cysteine to phenylalanine. Only the CDR3 DNA stays, 42 bases, in frame from base 1. CDR1 and CDR2 (DFQATT, SNEGSKA) derive from the germline V gene (reference sequence). Sequencing used an Illumina HiSeq 2500. Quantitative 5'-RACE with molecular barcodes was the method used to prepare the TCR beta libraries. The study's processing was this. A new computational method based on a probabilistic model of VDJ rearrangement was used to identify disease-linked TCR variants. TCRdb reran the public reads through fastp at Q25 and MiXCR, keeping productive beta chains. CDR3 protein duplicates are merged, each entry listing the most common genes and DNA. TCRdb's processing, not the authors', yielded these V and J calls. Present in this sample are a few hundred thousand distinct CDR3 sequences, about 6.7% of which were seen just once. About 14% of the sample lies in the top ten.

The study at large found these results: In peripheral blood, the disease-linked clones were found at relatively low frequencies and had a CD8+ phenotype. Blood from ankylosing spondylitis patients appeared to be characterized by a TCR beta motif composed of eight highly homologous amino acid variants. Some of the motif variants had been reported before in the synovial fluid and blood of reactive arthritis patients, a finding that suggests common disease-initiation mechanisms. The disease-linked clones were reported to be significantly enriched in matched synovial fluid samples from ankylosing spondylitis patients.

What was sequenced was blood, either unsorted or a sorted T cell fraction (not recorded which). The chain links TRBV20-1 with TRBJ2-1; 9 bases in the middle match TRBD2. The TCR comes from a male donor with ankylosing spondylitis. This receptor carries the CDR3 CSNLAGSRKNEQFF. Here is the DNA: TGCAGTAACCTAGCGGGATCCCGGAAAAACGAGCAGTTCTTC.